These 16 T cell receptor beta chains came from one sample sequenced in a study of blood T cell repertoires in COVID-19. TCRdb's copy holds only in-frame clones and misses some; the assay was immunoSEQ multiplex PCR. The repertoire includes roughly 250,000 clones, about four fifths of them detected once, and under 4.5% sits in the top ten. Sequencing was performed on peripheral blood. The source is a man aged 45-65 years with acute or convalescent COVID-19.

In DNA form, the CDR3 reads TGTGCCAGCAGCTCGACGGTGGGAGTTTACACTGAAGCTTTCTTT. Amino acid sequence: CASSSTVGVYTEAFF. This rearrangement joins TRBV7-6 to TRBJ1-1, with D hard to call. Trimming took 4 bases from V and 3 from J, leaving 15 bases between them. Germline loops: CDR1 SGHVS, CDR2 FNYEAQ. The length of the CDR3 is 15 residues.

The V call is TRBV30, the J call TRBJ1-1, with a weak D call TRBD1 (5 bases). Germline assignment: CDR1 GTSNPN and CDR2 SVGIG (reference sequence). The CDR3 spans 12 residues. The V gene lost 2 bases and the J gene lost 5 bases, with 9 bases spanning the gap. Written as DNA, the CDR3 is TGTGCCTGGAGTAAGGGGCGAACTGAAGCTTTCTTT. Amino acid sequence: CAWSKGRTEAFF.

The chain has TRBV7-9 and TRBJ2-7, with D unclear. This CDR3 is 13 amino acids long. V lost 3 bases and J 2 bases, leaving 8 bases between the germline ends. CDR1 and CDR2 from the germline V gene are SEHNR and FQNEAQ (reference sequence). In nucleotides, the CDR3 is TGTGCCAGCAGCTTCACGGGTCCCTACGAGCAGTACTTC. Encoded protein: CASSFTGPYEQYF.

The chain couples TRBV4-1 to TRBJ1-1, with 7 bases aligning to TRBD1. The CDR3 has 15 residues. J gave up 0 bases and V 6 bases, and 7 bases lay outside the gene matches. From germline, CDR1 is MGHRA and CDR2 YSYEKL. CDR3 sequence (DNA): TGCGCCAGCAGTCGGACAGGAACCATGAACACTGAAGCTTTCTTT. Translated: CASSRTGTMNTEAFF.

The rearrangement uses TRBV2 and TRBJ1-1, with 10 bases fitting TRBD1. This CDR3 is built from 15 residues. Germline trimming cut 6 bases from V and 4 bases from J; bases unmatched to any gene: 8. Germline V gene data show CDR1 as SNHLY and CDR2 as FYNNEI. The CDR3 region is CASSSTGGGITEAFF. Here the CDR3 DNA reads TGTGCCAGCAGCTCGACAGGGGGCGGGATCACTGAAGCTTTCTTT.

In regard to this clone: Different DNA sequences within this sample yield the same CDR3. The rearrangement links TRBV30 to TRBJ2-3; 7 positions agree with TRBD2. Trimming took 0 bases from V and 4 from J; bases not matched to a gene: 4. Per germline, CDR1 GTSNPN and CDR2 SVGIG (reference sequence). This CDR3 spans 14 amino acids. CDR3 DNA sequence: TGTGCCTGGAGTGTAACGGGGGGTGCAGATACGCAGTATTTT. Amino acid sequence: CAWSVTGGADTQYF.

This clone was observed a handful of times. The J gene is TRBJ1-1, the V gene TRBV28, with D perhaps matching TRBD1 (6 bases). The CDR3 spans 12 residues. CDR1 and CDR2 (germline): MDHEN, SYDVKM. V was clipped by 8 bases and J by 6 bases, with 13 bases between them. The chain's CDR3 is CASVRGASEAFF. In nucleotides, the CDR3 is TGTGCCAGCGTACGGGGGGCGTCTGAAGCTTTCTTT.

The V call is TRBV6-5, the J call TRBJ2-5; a weak D match, TRBD2 (6 bases). CDR1 and CDR2 (germline): MNHEY, SVGAGI. Trimming took off 4 bases at V and 7 bases at J, with 19 bases between the two ends. This CDR3 has 15 residues. CDR3 bases: TGTGCCAGCAGTTGGAGGTGGCGGGGAGAGGGGACCCAGTACTTC. The encoded protein is CASSWRWRGEGTQYF.

The chain has TRBV5-5 and TRBJ2-7; D possibly corresponds to TRBD2 (5 bases). The ends were cut back, 2 bases at V and 6 bases at J, with 12 bases in the middle. This CDR3 is 13 amino acids long. Per the germline V gene, CDR1 is SGHKS and CDR2 is YYEKEE (reference sequence). CDR3 in DNA: TGTGCCAGCAGCTTTGGATTGGGAGTCGAGCAGTACTTC. This codes for CASSFGLGVEQYF. The complete variable domain, with remaining parts taken from reference TRBV5-5 and TRBJ2-7, reads DAGVTQSPTHLIKTRGQQVTLRCSPISGHKSVSWYQQVLGQGPQFIFQYYEKEERGRGNFPDRFSARQFPNYSSELNVNALLLGDSALYLCASSFGLGVEQYFGPGTRLTVT.

The V gene is TRBV10-3, the J gene TRBJ1-6; D perhaps matches TRBD1 (6 bases). V was shortened by 0 bases and J by 7 bases, with 10 bases between the two germline ends. The CDR3 has 15 residues. Germline V gene lookup returns CDR1 ENHRY and CDR2 SYGVKD. The CDR3 protein is CAISESGQENSPLHF. DNA for the CDR3: TGTGCCATCAGTGAGTCGGGACAAGAGAATTCACCCCTCCACTTT.

This clone has a handful of counts. The V and J genes are TRBV19 and TRBJ1-1; weak D call: TRBD1 (6 bases). Trimming cost V 10 bases and J 0 bases, with 12 bases left between them. Germline V lookup: CDR1 LNHDA, CDR2 SQIVND (reference sequence). CDR3 size: 13 residues. CDR3 DNA sequence: TGTGCCACCAAGGGACACCTGAACACTGAAGCTTTCTTT. This gives the protein CATKGHLNTEAFF.

The chain links TRBV12-3 or TRBV12-4 to TRBJ1-3; possible D gene TRBD1, 5 bases. V gave up 1 base and J gave up 7 bases, with 8 bases separating them. The CDR3 is 13 amino acids. The CDR3, as DNA: TGTGCCAGCAGTTTAGGGGGGACTAACACCATATATTTT. Translation: CASSLGGTNTIYF.

The chain couples TRBV2 to TRBJ2-3; 12 nucleotides line up with TRBD1. This CDR3 has 15 amino acids. CDR1 and CDR2 (germline): SNHLY, FYNNEI. Germline trimming cut 6 bases from V and 2 bases from J; bases unmatched to any gene: 3. This CDR3 reads CASSRDRGPTDTQYF. As DNA, the CDR3 is TGTGCCAGCAGCAGGGACAGGGGGCCCACAGATACGCAGTATTTT.

This sequence joins TRBV5-6 and TRBJ2-3, with no clear D. The germline CDR1 and CDR2 sequences are SGHDT and YYEEEE. The CDR3 is made up of 11 amino acids. Deletions cut 0 bases from V and 6 bases from J, with 2 bases between. CDR3 region: CASSLADTQYF. DNA of the CDR3: TGTGCCAGCAGCTTGGCTGATACGCAGTATTTT.

V is TRBV13 and J is TRBJ2-7; the D gene is possibly TRBD2 (5 bases). The CDR3 is made up of 14 amino acids. Looked up from germline, CDR1 is PRHDT and CDR2 is FYEKMQ (reference sequence). V lost 4 bases and J lost 0, with 10 bases in between. In DNA, the CDR3 is TGTGCCAGCAGCTCTGGGAGTAGCTCCTACGAGCAGTACTTC. This encodes CASSSGSSSYEQYF.

The V gene is TRBV30, the J gene TRBJ2-4; 15 positions match TRBD2. In germline, CDR1 is GTSNPN, CDR2 SVGIG (reference sequence). The CDR3 consists of 18 residues. Trimming removed 5 bases from V and 6 bases from J; junction bases left unmatched: 14. In nucleotides, the CDR3 is TGTGCCTGGGCTCCCCGGGGACTAGCGGGGGGCCGGGGAAACATTCAGTACTTC. Its translation: CAWAPRGLAGGRGNIQYF.